This T cell receptor (beta chain) derives from a study of T cell changes during pregnancy in multiple sclerosis. Germline assignment: CDR1 MNHEY and CDR2 SMNVEV (reference sequence). CDR3 size: 16 residues. V lost 4 bases to trimming and J lost 0 bases; unmatched junction nucleotides: 6. Repertoires were generated with immunoSEQ multiplex PCR, while TCRdb's copy carries only in-frame clones and drops some. In the table there are some 60,000 clones, 93% of which are singletons. The chain has TRBV27 and TRBJ1-5, with 7 bases fitting TRBD1. This sequence was found in a female donor with multiple sclerosis, enrolled in a pregnancy study. The sample in question was peripheral blood, obtained after pregnancy. The CDR3 DNA follows: TGTGCCAGCAGTTCCGGGACAGCTTATAGCAATCAGCCCCAGCATTTT. Its translation is CASSSGTAYSNQPQHF.